This T cell receptor beta chain was identified during a study of chemoradiotherapy in HPV16-positive cancers. Notes on the study in general: Functional assays defining HPV-specific T cells used only a couple of HPV16-positive patients. In HPV16-positive patients, HPV-responsive T-cell expansion tracked better recurrence-free survival. During treatment, candidate HPV-specific clones and E7-related motifs expanded in tumor.

Samples were taken several times over chemoradiotherapy. The CDR3 consists of 14 residues. The germline V gene encodes CDR1 GTSNPN and CDR2 SVGIG (reference sequence). The V end lost 0 bases, the J end lost 7 bases, and 16 bases lay between the germline ends. The assay was immunoSEQ multiplex PCR, and TCRdb's table has in-frame clones only and misses some. The data hold 6,000 to 8,500 clones, with under 85% observed a single time. As regards this clone: Antigen: not known.

The V call is TRBV30, the J call TRBJ2-7; possible D gene TRBD2, 5 bases. The specimen was obtained from a patient who underwent chemoradiotherapy. The clonotype originates from a human donor with HPV-associated anogenital cancer. CDR3 coding DNA: TGTGCCTGGAGTGTCTTATCTCTATCGGGGGAGCAGTACTTC. Protein sequence: CAWSVLSLSGEQYF.